This T cell receptor beta chain was observed in a study of PD-1 blockade in classical Hodgkin lymphoma. The study, taken as a whole, reports: The study reported lower baseline TCR diversity in newly diagnosed patients than in healthy donors.

Documented time point: cycle 4 day 1 (C4D1), after 5 to 7 weeks of nivolumab. In every patient, relapse followed autologous stem cell transplantation, while exposure to brentuximab vedotin differed. Regarding this clone: The antigen remains unidentified.

This table comes from immunoSEQ multiplex PCR, and its TCRdb copy is limited to in-frame clones, with some not included. The sample has more than 95,000 clones, about 92% seen once. This CDR3 is 13 amino acids long. Looked up from germline, CDR1 is MNHNS and CDR2 is SASEGT. The trim removed 6 bases at V and 7 bases at J, leaving 8 bases unmatched. The chain links TRBV6-1 to TRBJ1-2; 7 nucleotides align to TRBD1. This receptor was taken from a human donor with classical Hodgkin lymphoma. The sample was peripheral blood mononuclear cells (PBMCs), taken before the fourth cycle of nivolumab. The CDR3 here is CASSLDRDSGYTF. The CDR3, as DNA: TGTGCCAGCAGCTTAGACCGGGACAGTGGCTACACCTTC.